These 11 T cell receptor beta chains share one sample of origin, sequenced in a study of early T cells in non-severe SARS-CoV-2 infection. Using its own MiXCR run on the 5' RACE reads, TCRdb lists one record per CDR3 protein. The data contain more than 65,000 distinct CDR3 sequences, around 12% of them seen just once; the ten biggest clones take up about 1.3%. Source material: whole blood. These TCRs come from an adult who was a healthcare worker with PCR-confirmed SARS-CoV-2 infection or an uninfected control (not recorded which).

This clonotype has ten or more counts. This chain joins TRBV19 and TRBJ2-3; perhaps TRBD1 as D (6 bases). The length of the CDR3 is 15 residues. The V and J ends lost 6 bases and 6 bases respectively, with 19 bases between them. CDR1 LNHDA and CDR2 SQIVND come from the germline V gene (reference sequence). CDR3 region: CASSPARRGTDTQYF. DNA for the CDR3: TGTGCCAGTAGCCCCGCCAGAAGGGGGACGGATACGCAGTATTTT.

In its sample, this clonotype was seen many times. V usage is TRBV7-9 and J usage is TRBJ1-6; D perhaps matches TRBD1 (6 bases). CDR1 SEHNR and CDR2 FQNEAQ come from the germline V gene (reference sequence). Trimming cost V 2 bases and J 7 bases, with 18 bases left between them. The CDR3 extends over 17 amino acids. This chain's CDR3 is CASSLPQTTGRNSPLHF. The CDR3 DNA reads as TGTGCCAGCAGCTTACCACAGACTACAGGGCGAAATTCACCCCTCCACTTT.

The chain links TRBV6-2 or TRBV6-3 to TRBJ2-1; 10 bases fit TRBD2. The V segment lost 3 bases and the J segment 8 bases; nucleotides outside the gene matches: 7. The CDR3 covers 15 residues. Germline V gives CDR1 MNHEY, CDR2 SVGEGT. The DNA of the CDR3 is TGTGCCAGCAGTTATAATCTAGCGGGAGACGATGAGCAGTTCTTC. Translation: CASSYNLAGDDEQFF.

This clonotype occurred a few times. The CDR3 DNA reads TGTGCCAGCAGCTTAGACAGGGTTGGTGCTTTCTTT. Translated: CASSLDRVGAFF. V usage is TRBV7-2 and J usage is TRBJ1-1, with D maybe TRBD1 (6 bases). Germline V lookup: CDR1 SGHTA, CDR2 FQGNSA. V dropped 1 base and J dropped 11 bases, with 11 bases sitting between them. The CDR3 has 12 residues.

Regarding this clonotype: A read error is possible here, since a much larger clone lies one base away. The chain recombines TRBV7-6 with TRBJ1-1; TRBD1 might be the D (5 bases). The germline CDR1 and CDR2 sequences are SGHVS and FNYEAQ. This CDR3 comprises 15 residues. Trimming shortened V by 1 base and J by 0 bases, and 9 bases separated the two germline ends. In DNA form, the CDR3 reads TGTGCCAGCAGCTTAGAGTGGGGGATGAACACTGAAGCTTTCTTT. Its translation is CASSLEWGMNTEAFF.

The chain is built from TRBV7-2 and TRBJ2-3; 8 nucleotides agree with TRBD1. CDR3 length equals 14 residues. In germline, CDR1 is SGHTA, CDR2 FQGNSA. J was trimmed by 3 bases and V by 5 bases; bases with no gene match: 4. The chain's CDR3 is CASSDRGPTDTQYF. Here the CDR3 DNA reads TGTGCCAGCAGCGACAGGGGTCCGACAGATACGCAGTATTTT.

The CDR3 DNA reads TGCAGTGCTAGTCCGGCTAGCGGGGGAAAAGAGACCCAGTACTTC. Protein product: CSASPASGGKETQYF. V gene TRBV20-1 combines with J gene TRBJ2-5, with 10 bases that match TRBD2. CDR1 DFQATT and CDR2 SNEGSKA come from the germline V gene (reference sequence). With 3 bases clipped from V and 3 bases from J, the junction kept 7 bases outside the gene matches. The CDR3 sequence is 15 residues long.

This clonotype was found many times. The chain combines TRBV7-8 with TRBJ2-1; D might be TRBD1 (6 bases). Germline-derived CDR1 and CDR2 are SGHVS and FQNEAQ. This CDR3 is 14 amino acids long. V shed 2 bases and J shed 8 bases, with 13 bases lying between them. The CDR3 coding sequence is TGTGCCAGCAGCTTAAGTTCCCCAGGGGATGAGCAGTTCTTC. Encoded protein: CASSLSSPGDEQFF.

This clonotype was found many times. This may arise from a read error, as a much more abundant clone is one base away. The chain recombines TRBV12-3 or TRBV12-4 with TRBJ1-1; 7 nucleotides line up with TRBD1. Trimming cost V 4 bases and J 1 base; bases outside gene matches: 0. There are 13 residues in the CDR3. CDR3 DNA sequence: TGTGCCAGCAGTTGGGACAGGAACACTGAAGCTTTCTTT. This codes for CASSWDRNTEAFF.

This clonotype was seen a few times. Given a much more abundant clone one base away, this may be a read error. The chain couples TRBV7-2 to TRBJ2-5; TRBD2 matches at 10 bases. This CDR3 is 14 amino acids long. Germline V gene lookup returns CDR1 SGHTA and CDR2 FQGNSA. The ends lost 2 bases at V and 4 bases at J; junction bases unmatched: 1. The CDR3 reads CASSLLAGVETQYF. CDR3 coding DNA: TGTGCCAGCAGCTTACTAGCGGGGGTAGAGACCCAGTACTTC. Full variable domain (missing parts from reference TRBV7-2 and TRBJ2-5): GAGVSQSPSNKVTEKGKDVELRCDPISGHTALYWYRQSLGQGLEFLIYFQGNSAPDKSGLPSDRFSAERTGGSVSTLTIQRTQQEDSAVYLCASSLLAGVETQYFGPGTRLLVL.

This clonotype was seen many times. The chain employs TRBV18 and TRBJ1-2; unclear D gene. Per the germline V gene, CDR1 is KGHSH and CDR2 is LQKENI. CDR3 length equals 15 residues. V shed 3 bases and J shed 8 bases, with 19 bases lying between them. The CDR3 protein is CASSPAVVESLGYTF. The CDR3 nucleotides are TGTGCCAGCTCACCGGCCGTTGTTGAGAGCCTGGGCTACACCTTC.